These 31 T cell receptor beta chains were sequenced from one sample in a study of CD8+ T cells in alopecia areata. cDNA reverse transcribed from extracted RNA served as the sequencing template. The repertoire was sequenced with immunoSEQ multiplex PCR; TCRdb's copy has only in-frame clones and lacks some. The table lists some 100,000 clones, roughly 46% of them singletons. Described treatment: oral pan-JAK inhibitor, 5-10 mg twice daily. This specimen consisted of CD8+ T cells sorted from blood, obtained at week 24, from a patient treated with tofacitinib. These receptors originate from a human donor with alopecia areata.

This clone was picked up a small number of times. The CDR3 region has the DNA TGTCTCACGGGGGGAAACAATCAGCCCCAGCATTTT. This translates into CLTGGNNQPQHF. The V and J genes are TRBV6-6 and TRBJ1-5, with D possibly matching TRBD1 (5 bases). Per the germline V gene, CDR1 is MNHNY and CDR2 is SVGAGI (reference sequence). The length of the CDR3 is 12 residues.

This clone occurred a few times. The chain employs TRBV11-2 and TRBJ2-1; D possibly uses TRBD1 or TRBD2 (6 bases each). Looked up from germline, CDR1 is SGHAT and CDR2 is FQNNGV. With 1 base removed from V and 9 bases from J, the gap between germline ends came to 16 bases. The CDR3 covers 15 residues. The CDR3 bases are TGTGCCAGCAGCTTAGGACTAGGGGGGCAGGGTGAGCAGTTCTTC. As protein: CASSLGLGGQGEQFF.

This clone was counted many times. Other DNA sequences within the sample encode an identical CDR3. The rearrangement joins TRBV18 to TRBJ2-1; D might be TRBD2 (5 bases). This CDR3 region has 13 residues. Germline V lookup: CDR1 KGHSH, CDR2 LQKENI. The V end lost 0 bases, the J end lost 6 bases, and 6 bases lay between the germline ends. CDR3 amino acids: CASSPPGGNEQFF. CDR3 nucleotides: TGTGCCAGCTCACCACCAGGAGGCAATGAGCAGTTCTTC.

In its sample, this clone was seen a few times. This sequence joins TRBV27 and TRBJ1-2; the D gene is possibly TRBD1 (5 bases). In germline, CDR1 is MNHEY, CDR2 SMNVEV (reference sequence). The CDR3 is made up of 14 amino acids. The V end was cut by 6 bases, the J end by 1 base, with 12 bases between. The CDR3 loop reads CASSKKGNNYGYTF. CDR3 nucleotide sequence: TGTGCCAGCAGCAAAAAGGGGAATAACTATGGCTACACCTTC.

DNA for the CDR3: TGTGCCTGGAGTGTACGTAGGACCGAGGGGACGGAAGCTTTCTTT. Translation gives CAWSVRRTEGTEAFF. The chain recombines TRBV30 with TRBJ1-1; possibly TRBD1 for D (5 bases). CDR1 is GTSNPN and CDR2 is SVGIG in the germline V gene (reference sequence). Trimming took 0 bases from V and 8 from J, leaving 19 bases between them. The CDR3 consists of 15 residues. The full variable domain, in which reference TRBV30 and TRBJ1-1 provide the parts outside the CDR3, is SQTIHQWPATLVQPVGSPLSLECTVEGTSNPNLYWYRQAAGRGLQLLFYSVGIGQISSEVPQNLSASRPQDRQFILSSKKLLLSDSGFYLCAWSVRRTEGTEAFFGQGTRLTVV.

Only a few counts were recorded for this clone. The J gene is TRBJ2-7, the V gene TRBV4-2; 7 positions agree with TRBD2. The CDR3 length is 16 residues. The germline CDR1 and CDR2 sequences are LGHNA and YNFKEQ. The J segment lost 4 bases and the V segment lost 0 bases, leaving 9 bases of the junction unmatched. CDR3 sequence (DNA): TGTGCCAGCAGCCAAGAACCTCTAGCGGTAAAGTACGAGCAGTACTTC. As protein: CASSQEPLAVKYEQYF.

Of note for this clone: The same CDR3 arises from other DNA sequences in this sample as well. The rearrangement uses TRBV7-9 and TRBJ2-7; no clear D gene. Trimming cost V 4 bases and J 2 bases, with 3 bases left between them. CDR3 size: 11 residues. CDR1 SEHNR and CDR2 FQNEAQ come from the germline V gene (reference sequence). Written as DNA, the CDR3 is TGTGCCAGCAGCTCCACCTACGAGCAGTACTTC. It encodes CASSSTYEQYF.

This clone was counted only a few times. The chain joins TRBV7-9 to TRBJ1-2; 8 nucleotides align to TRBD1. V dropped 4 bases and J dropped 8; count of bases not matched to a gene: 9. The CDR3 is made up of 14 amino acids. In germline, CDR1 is SEHNR, CDR2 FQNEAQ (reference sequence). The DNA of the CDR3 is TGTGCCAGCAGCTCGGGACAGGCGAAGGGGGGCTACACCTTC. The encoded protein is CASSSGQAKGGYTF.

The chain couples TRBV7-9 to TRBJ2-5; TRBD1 is a possible D gene (5 bases). The germline V gene encodes CDR1 SEHNR and CDR2 FQNEAQ (reference sequence). The CDR3 spans 13 residues. V was clipped by 2 bases and J by 2 bases, with 6 bases between them. CDR3 coding DNA: TGTGCCAGCAGCTTAAGGGGTCAAGAGACCCAGTACTTC. Translation: CASSLRGQETQYF.

The V call is TRBV1, the J call TRBJ2-5; TRBD1, the table's D call, was not compared with the DNA. TRBV1 is an annotated pseudogene. The CDR3 consists of 14 residues. The CDR3 loop reads CTSSHPGAGETQYF. CDR3 in DNA: TGCACCAGCAGCCACCCTGGGGCAGGGGAGACCCAGTACTTC.

There are a few counts of this clone. The CDR3: CASSQATGGGYNEQFF. DNA for the CDR3: TGCGCCAGCAGCCAGGCGACGGGAGGGGGATACAATGAGCAGTTCTTC. V gene TRBV4-1 combines with J gene TRBJ2-1; 8 bases align to TRBD2. Per germline, CDR1 MGHRA and CDR2 YSYEKL. CDR3 length: 16 amino acids. The junction had 8 bases not matched to a gene; V was cut back by 3 bases and J by 4 bases.

This chain uses TRBV28 with TRBJ1-5; D is ambiguous. Trimming removed 9 bases at V and 7 bases at J, with 10 bases between. The CDR3 length is 11 residues. In germline, CDR1 is MDHEN, CDR2 SYDVKM. Here the CDR3 DNA reads TGTGCCAGTCGGCGGGGACAGCCCCAGCATTTT. Its protein product is CASRRGQPQHF.

CDR3 coding DNA: TGTGCCAGCAGCCAACAGCCTCGGAACGGCGCCTATGGCTACACCTTC. Protein sequence: CASSQQPRNGAYGYTF. The chain couples TRBV14 to TRBJ1-2; D remains unclear. Per the germline V gene, CDR1 is SGHDN and CDR2 is FVKESK. V lost 2 bases and J lost 4, with 17 bases in between. CDR3 length equals 16 residues.

The gene calls are TRBV9 and TRBJ2-1; maybe TRBD2 (6 bases). The germline V gene has CDR1 SGDLS and CDR2 YYNGEE. The CDR3 contains 12 residues. The V gene lost 3 bases and the J gene lost 8 bases, with 9 bases spanning the gap. The CDR3 sequence: CASSGGGDEQFF. The CDR3 coding sequence is TGTGCCAGCAGCGGTGGAGGGGATGAGCAGTTCTTC.

This clone was counted only a few times. This rearrangement joins TRBV28 to TRBJ1-2; the D gene is possibly TRBD1 (6 bases). The CDR3 loop spans 13 amino acids. Between the trimmed V and J ends, which lost 5 bases and 6 bases, there was a span of 13 bases. Germline CDR1 is MDHEN and CDR2 is SYDVKM. CDR3 loop: CASSPFEGDGYTF. The CDR3 nucleotides read TGTGCCAGCAGTCCGTTTGAGGGGGATGGCTACACCTTC.

This clone has more than one count but fewer than ten. Mismatch with germline at one junction end may stem from a read error. The chain joins TRBV14 to TRBJ2-7; D is undetermined. The CDR3 runs to 15 residues. Germline V gene lookup returns CDR1 SGHDN and CDR2 FVKESK. CDR3 loop: CASSQDRRYSHEQYF. The CDR3 DNA follows: TGTGCCAGCAGCCAAGATCGGCGGTACTCCCACGAGCAGTACTTC.

The rearrangement uses TRBV19 and TRBJ2-1; the D gene is possibly TRBD1 (6 bases). V lost 5 bases and J lost 10, with 12 bases in between. This CDR3 has 12 residues. In germline, CDR1 is LNHDA, CDR2 SQIVND (reference sequence). The CDR3 nucleotides read TGTGCCAGTAGTGCCACCGGGACAGAGCAGTTCTTC. Translation: CASSATGTEQFF.

The rearrangement joins TRBV7-2 to TRBJ2-5, with 8 bases fitting TRBD2. Germline V gene data show CDR1 as SGHTA and CDR2 as FQGNSA. The CDR3 sequence is 16 residues long. Germline trimming cut 3 bases from V and 1 base from J; bases unmatched to any gene: 7. Written as DNA, the CDR3 is TGTGCCAGCAGCTTGGGGGCGGGAGGCCTCCAAGAGACCCAGTACTTC. This sequence encodes CASSLGAGGLQETQYF.

V is TRBV5-6 and J is TRBJ2-7; 10 bases fit TRBD1. The CDR3 contains 14 residues. Losses at the gene ends were 4 bases for V and 2 bases for J; bases not matched to a gene: 3. Germline lookup yields CDR1 SGHDT and CDR2 YYEEEE. The CDR3 here is CASSPGTGAYEQYF. CDR3 coding DNA: TGTGCCAGCAGCCCCGGGACAGGGGCCTACGAGCAGTACTTC.

This rearrangement joins TRBV5-1 to TRBJ2-7; D tentatively reads TRBD1 or TRBD2 (6 bases each). Trimming left V 4 bases short and J 2 bases short, with 16 bases between. This CDR3 region has 15 residues. Germline V lookup: CDR1 SGHRS, CDR2 YFSETQ. This CDR3 is CASSPGAVSPYEQYF. The CDR3 DNA sequence: TGCGCCAGCAGCCCGGGGGCCGTGTCTCCCTACGAGCAGTACTTC. Looking up the rest from reference TRBV5-1 and TRBJ2-7 gives the full variable domain: KAGVTQTPRYLIKTRGQQVTLSCSPISGHRSVSWYQQTPGQGLQFLFEYFSETQRNKGNFPGRFSGRQFSNSRSEMNVSTLELGDSALYLCASSPGAVSPYEQYFGPGTRLTVT.

This chain joins TRBV5-6 and TRBJ2-5; D not certain. V lost 2 bases to trimming and J lost 0 bases, with 8 bases between them. The CDR3 spans 14 residues. From germline, CDR1 is SGHDT and CDR2 YYEEEE. The CDR3 nucleotides read TGTGCCAGCAGCTTAGAAGCAGACCAAGAGACCCAGTACTTC. Protein sequence: CASSLEADQETQYF.

Remarks on this clone: This sample also contains other DNA sequences that code for the same CDR3. The chain has TRBV27 and TRBJ2-7; no clear D. Trimming shortened V by 0 bases and J by 0 bases, and 3 bases separated the two germline ends. CDR3 length: 13 amino acids. Germline-derived CDR1 and CDR2 are MNHEY and SMNVEV (reference sequence). As DNA, the CDR3 is TGTGCCAGCAGTTTATCGCCCTCCTACGAGCAGTACTTC. Translated: CASSLSPSYEQYF.

This clone is labeled large (0.1 to 1%). The V and J genes are TRBV5-6 and TRBJ2-1; D not certain. V was shortened by 4 bases and J by 7 bases, with 12 bases between the two germline ends. Per germline, CDR1 SGHDT and CDR2 YYEEEE. The CDR3 is made up of 13 amino acids. The CDR3 bases are TGTGCCAGCAGCACTGGACGTTGGAATGAGCAGTTCTTC. Protein: CASSTGRWNEQFF.

This sequence joins TRBV6-5 and TRBJ2-5, with 9 bases that match TRBD1. V gave up 6 bases and J gave up 1 base; unmatched junction bases: 6. Germline CDR1 reads MNHEY; CDR2 reads SVGAGI. The length of the CDR3 is 15 residues. The DNA of the CDR3 is TGTGCCAGCAGCTTATACAGGGGGCTCCAAGAGACCCAGTACTTC. Translating it yields CASSLYRGLQETQYF.

J is TRBJ2-1 and V is TRBV4-1; 8 bases are a match to TRBD2. Germline V lookup: CDR1 MGHRA, CDR2 YSYEKL. The CDR3 runs to 15 residues. The trim removed 4 bases at V and 9 bases at J, leaving 11 bases unmatched. The DNA for the CDR3 is TGCGCCAGCAGCCCCCCCGGGGGGGCGGGTGTTGAGCAGTTCTTC. It yields the protein CASSPPGGAGVEQFF.

The rearrangement joins TRBV4-1 to TRBJ2-7, with 9 nucleotides matching TRBD1. The ends lost 3 bases at V and 3 bases at J; junction bases unmatched: 6. CDR3 length: 15 residues. Germline CDR1 and CDR2: MGHRA and YSYEKL. The CDR3 DNA reads as TGCGCCAGCAGCCATCCCGGACAGGGGAACTACGAGCAGTACTTC. Translating gives CASSHPGQGNYEQYF.

V is TRBV7-9 and J is TRBJ2-1; no firm D call. V was cut by 6 bases and J by 3 bases, with 6 bases left in between. The CDR3 loop spans 12 amino acids. Looked up from germline, CDR1 is SEHNR and CDR2 is FQNEAQ (reference sequence). CDR3 region: CASRGIYNEQFF. Here the CDR3 DNA reads TGTGCCAGCAGGGGAATCTACAATGAGCAGTTCTTC.

The chain links TRBV11-2 to TRBJ1-1, with TRBD1 as a possible D gene (6 bases). This CDR3 is built from 13 residues. V gave up 6 bases and J gave up 4 bases, with 12 bases separating them. CDR1 SGHAT and CDR2 FQNNGV come from the germline V gene. The CDR3 sequence is CASRTGGRTEAFF. The DNA for the CDR3 is TGTGCCAGCAGAACCGGGGGGCGCACTGAAGCTTTCTTT.

The DNA of the CDR3 is TGTGCCAGCAGTGGTAGCAGGGGGGACTACGAGCAGTACTTC. It specifies CASSGSRGDYEQYF. V gene TRBV2 combines with J gene TRBJ2-7, with TRBD1 as a possible D gene (7 bases). Germline lookup yields CDR1 SNHLY and CDR2 FYNNEI. V dropped 4 bases and J dropped 3 bases, with 13 bases sitting between them. The CDR3 contains 14 residues.

This chain links TRBV29-1 with TRBJ2-1; a weak D match, TRBD2 (5 bases). The CDR3 is 18 residues long. V shed 6 bases and J shed 4 bases, with 28 bases lying between them. Germline loops: CDR1 SQVTM, CDR2 ANQGSEA. For the CDR3, the DNA is TGCAGCGTCGAGCTCCCCCGACAAAGGCGGGCCGGGTACAATGAGCAGTTCTTC. Amino acids: CSVELPRQRRAGYNEQFF.

V and J are TRBV15 and TRBJ2-7; 8 positions match TRBD1. Per germline, CDR1 LNHNV and CDR2 YYDKDF (reference sequence). Trimming took 2 bases from V and 2 from J; bases not matched to a gene: 5. This CDR3 contains 15 residues. CDR3 DNA: TGTGCCACCAGCAGAACCGGGACAGGAGCCTACGAGCAGTACTTC. It is translated as CATSRTGTGAYEQYF.